Below, one T cell receptor (beta chain) is given with its context. Sequencing was performed with immunoSEQ multiplex PCR; in TCRdb, only in-frame clones are kept and a portion is missing. This table has around 52,000 clones, around 93% appearing once. This sample is part of a study of T cell changes during pregnancy in multiple sclerosis. The CDR3 totals 13 residues. From germline, CDR1 is KGHSH and CDR2 LQKENI. The V end was cut by 8 bases, the J end by 0 bases, with 8 bases between. This rearrangement joins TRBV18 to TRBJ1-5, with D possibly TRBD1 on 5 matching bases. The input for sequencing was CD4+ T cells from peripheral blood mononuclear cells, taken after pregnancy. The source is a female donor in good health, enrolled as a control in a pregnancy study. The chain's CDR3 is CASQQDSNQPQHF. In DNA form, the CDR3 reads TGTGCCAGCCAACAGGATAGCAATCAGCCCCAGCATTTT.